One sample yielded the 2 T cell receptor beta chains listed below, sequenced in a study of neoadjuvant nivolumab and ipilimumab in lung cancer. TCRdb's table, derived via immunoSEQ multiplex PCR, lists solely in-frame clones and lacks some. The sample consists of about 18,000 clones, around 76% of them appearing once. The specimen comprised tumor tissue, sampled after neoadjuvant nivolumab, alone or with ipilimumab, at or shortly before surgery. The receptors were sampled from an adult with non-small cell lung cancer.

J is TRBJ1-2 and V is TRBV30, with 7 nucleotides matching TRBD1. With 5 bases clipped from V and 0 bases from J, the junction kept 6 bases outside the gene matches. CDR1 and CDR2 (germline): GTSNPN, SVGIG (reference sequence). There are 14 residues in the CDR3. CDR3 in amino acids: CAWGAGTANYGYTF. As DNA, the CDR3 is TGTGCCTGGGGGGCCGGGACAGCTAACTATGGCTACACCTTC.

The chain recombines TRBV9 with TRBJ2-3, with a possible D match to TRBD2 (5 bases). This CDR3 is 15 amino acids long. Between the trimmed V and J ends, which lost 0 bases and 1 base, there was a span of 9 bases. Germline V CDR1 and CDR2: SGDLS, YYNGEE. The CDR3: CASSVAVGGTDTQYF. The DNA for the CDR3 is TGTGCCAGCAGCGTAGCAGTCGGGGGCACAGATACGCAGTATTTT.